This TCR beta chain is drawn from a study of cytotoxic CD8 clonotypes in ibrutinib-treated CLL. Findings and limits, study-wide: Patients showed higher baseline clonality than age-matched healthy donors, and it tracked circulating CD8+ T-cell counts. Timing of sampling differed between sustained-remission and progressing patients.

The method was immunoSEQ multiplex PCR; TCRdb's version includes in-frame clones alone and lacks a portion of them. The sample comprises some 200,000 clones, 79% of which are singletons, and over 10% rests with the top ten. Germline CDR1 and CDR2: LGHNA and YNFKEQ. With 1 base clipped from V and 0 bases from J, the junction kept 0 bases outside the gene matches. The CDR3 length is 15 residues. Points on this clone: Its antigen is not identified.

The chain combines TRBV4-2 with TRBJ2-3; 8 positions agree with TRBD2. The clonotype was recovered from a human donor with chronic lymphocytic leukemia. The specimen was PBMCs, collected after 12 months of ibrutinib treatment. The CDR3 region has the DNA TGTGCCAGCAGCCAAGGACTAGCGAGCACAGATACGCAGTATTTT. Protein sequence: CASSQGLASTDTQYF.